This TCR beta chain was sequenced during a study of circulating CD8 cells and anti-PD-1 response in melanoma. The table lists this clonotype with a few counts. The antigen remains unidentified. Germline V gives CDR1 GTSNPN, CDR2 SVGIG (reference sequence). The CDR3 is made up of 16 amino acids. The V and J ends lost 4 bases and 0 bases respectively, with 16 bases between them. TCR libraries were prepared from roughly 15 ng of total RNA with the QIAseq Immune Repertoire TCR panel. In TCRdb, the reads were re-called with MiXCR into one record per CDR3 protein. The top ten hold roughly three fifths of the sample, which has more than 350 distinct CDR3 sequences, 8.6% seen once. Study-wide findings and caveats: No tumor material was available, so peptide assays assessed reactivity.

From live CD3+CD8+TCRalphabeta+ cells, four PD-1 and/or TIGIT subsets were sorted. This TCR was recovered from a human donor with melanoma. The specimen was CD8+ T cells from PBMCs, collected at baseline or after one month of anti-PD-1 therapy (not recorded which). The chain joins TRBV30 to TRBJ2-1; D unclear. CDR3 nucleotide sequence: TGTGCCTGGACCCCTCTACGAGGTAGCTCCTACAATGAGCAGTTCTTC. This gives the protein CAWTPLRGSSYNEQFF.